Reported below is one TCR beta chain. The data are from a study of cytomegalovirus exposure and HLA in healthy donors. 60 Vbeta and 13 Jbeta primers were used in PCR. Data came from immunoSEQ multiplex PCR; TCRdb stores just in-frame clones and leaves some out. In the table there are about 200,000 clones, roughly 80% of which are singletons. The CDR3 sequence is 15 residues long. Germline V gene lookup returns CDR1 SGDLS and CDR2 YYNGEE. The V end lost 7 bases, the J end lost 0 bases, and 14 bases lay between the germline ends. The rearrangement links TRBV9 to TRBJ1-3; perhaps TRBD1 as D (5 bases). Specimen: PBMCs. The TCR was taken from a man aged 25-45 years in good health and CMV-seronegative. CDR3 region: CASSGHRSSGNTIYF. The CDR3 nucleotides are TGTGCCAGCTCTGGCCACAGGAGCTCTGGAAACACCATATATTTT. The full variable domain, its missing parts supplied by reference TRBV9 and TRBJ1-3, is DSGVTQTPKHLITATGQRVTLRCSPRSGDLSVYWYQQSLDQGLQFLIQYYNGEERAKGNILERFSAQQFPDLHSELNLSSLELGDSALYFCASSGHRSSGNTIYFGEGSWLTVV.